This entry is about one TCR beta chain. Antigen unknown. The source of the sample is a study of cytotoxic CD8 clonotypes in ibrutinib-treated CLL. For the study at large: The study recorded mean values of about 260,000 productive templates and 94,082 productive rearrangements per sample. Study-wide results and caveats: Baseline clonality, above age-matched healthy donor levels, tracked circulating CD8+ T-cell counts. Sampling time points were not equivalent between sustained-remission and progressing patients. Clonality was elevated at ibrutinib response and had returned toward baseline at progression.

This table comes from immunoSEQ multiplex PCR, and its TCRdb copy is limited to in-frame clones, with some not included. This sample carries approximately 74,000 clones, over 75% of them seen once, and the ten largest clones take under 8.5%. The CDR3 totals 16 residues. Germline CDR1 LNHDA, CDR2 SQIVND (reference sequence). The V segment lost 6 bases and the J segment 0 bases; nucleotides outside the gene matches: 6. This sequence was found in a human donor with chronic lymphocytic leukemia. The sequencing used PBMCs, collected at disease progression, from a patient treated with ibrutinib. J is TRBJ2-1 and V is TRBV19; 9 bases align to TRBD2. CDR3 protein: CASSPSSGGSYNEQFF. CDR3 DNA: TGTGCCAGTAGCCCCAGTAGCGGGGGCTCCTACAATGAGCAGTTCTTC.